The 11 T cell receptor beta chains below were found in one sample sequenced in a study of a mutant IDH1 vaccine in newly diagnosed glioma. TCRdb's copy holds only in-frame clones and misses some; the assay was immunoSEQ multiplex PCR. The sample records some 56,000 clones, approximately 91% being singletons. Time point given: baseline, week 1 (first vaccination visit). Indicated treatment: pre-vaccination baseline after standard-of-care therapy. The material sequenced was PBMCs, taken from a glioma patient treated with radiotherapy, temozolomide or both. The receptor source for this set is a man aged 50 to 60 with glioma.

This clone was detected once. The CDR3 bases are TGTGCCAGCAGTGTCCGGGACAGGTATTCCTACGAGCAGTACTTC. Translation gives CASSVRDRYSYEQYF. The chain links TRBV6-5 to TRBJ2-7; 8 positions agree with TRBD1. Germline CDR1 is MNHEY and CDR2 is SVGAGI. V gave up 5 bases and J gave up 1 base; unmatched junction bases: 7. The CDR3 consists of 15 residues.

This clone was seen just once. J is TRBJ2-7 and V is TRBV5-1; weak D call: TRBD2 (5 bases). CDR1 is SGHRS and CDR2 is YFSETQ in the germline V gene. The CDR3 covers 13 residues. The V end lost 2 bases, the J end lost 7 bases, and 13 bases lay between the germline ends. CDR3 DNA sequence: TGCGCCAGCAGCTTCACCGTAGGGAGTGAGCAGTACTTC. This codes for CASSFTVGSEQYF.

This clone was recorded once. The V gene is TRBV7-2, the J gene TRBJ2-5, with D possibly being TRBD2 (5 bases). Germline CDR1 is SGHTA and CDR2 is FQGNSA. This CDR3 contains 10 residues. V lost 8 bases, J lost 5 bases, and 6 bases lay in between. The CDR3 nucleotides are TGTGCCAGCGGCGGGGAGACCCAGTACTTC. It codes for CASGGETQYF.

The chain couples TRBV7-2 to TRBJ2-7; 10 bases fit TRBD1. Per germline, CDR1 SGHTA and CDR2 FQGNSA. The CDR3 has 14 amino acids. The trim removed 4 bases at V and 3 bases at J, leaving 3 bases unmatched. The CDR3 nucleotides are TGTGCCAGCAGCTCCCGGACAGGGGGCTACGAGCAGTACTTC. It encodes CASSSRTGGYEQYF.

The chain links TRBV14 to TRBJ2-1, with 12 positions matching TRBD2. Germline-derived CDR1 and CDR2 are SGHDN and FVKESK. With V trimmed by 5 bases and J by 4 bases, 3 bases remained unmatched. This CDR3 has 15 residues. The CDR3 coding sequence is TGTGCCAGCAGCGGACTAGCGGGGAAATACAATGAGCAGTTCTTC. Its protein is CASSGLAGKYNEQFF.

The chain uses TRBV7-9 and TRBJ1-4; tentatively, D is TRBD1 (5 bases). This CDR3 region has 11 residues. Between the trimmed V and J ends, which lost 5 bases and 11 bases, there was a span of 9 bases. The germline V gene encodes CDR1 SEHNR and CDR2 FQNEAQ (reference sequence). The CDR3 coding sequence is TGTGCCAGCAGCCCGGACACGAAACTGTTTTTT. This translates into CASSPDTKLFF.

J is TRBJ1-2 and V is TRBV7-2; 8 bases align to TRBD1. CDR1 SGHTA and CDR2 FQGNSA come from the germline V gene. The J segment lost 7 bases and the V segment lost 7 bases, leaving 2 bases of the junction unmatched. The length of the CDR3 is 11 residues. This CDR3 is CASKTGAGYTF. Here the CDR3 DNA reads TGTGCCAGCAAGACAGGGGCTGGCTACACCTTC.

This clone was observed a few times. V usage is TRBV7-9 and J usage is TRBJ1-1, with D hard to call. Germline V gene lookup returns CDR1 SEHNR and CDR2 FQNEAQ (reference sequence). This CDR3 has 12 amino acids. The V end was cut by 7 bases, the J end by 3 bases, with 9 bases between. The DNA of the CDR3 is TGTGCCAGCACCTACAGAGACACTGAAGCTTTCTTT. It codes for CASTYRDTEAFF.

This chain connects TRBV10-2 to TRBJ2-3; no definite D call. Germline lookup yields CDR1 WSHSY and CDR2 SAAADI. Trimming left V 7 bases short and J 4 bases short, with 9 bases between. This CDR3 spans 12 amino acids. CDR3 in amino acids: CASMSPSDTQYF. The DNA for the CDR3 is TGCGCCAGCATGAGTCCTTCAGATACGCAGTATTTT.

The chain carries TRBV29-1 and TRBJ2-3; D is perhaps TRBD1 (5 bases). The V end was cut by 3 bases, the J end by 4 bases, with 11 bases between. Germline values: CDR1 SQVTM, CDR2 ANQGSEA. The CDR3 consists of 13 residues. The CDR3 coding sequence is TGCAGCGTTGACCAGGGTCGCCCAGATACGCAGTATTTT. It is translated as CSVDQGRPDTQYF.

The gene calls are TRBV5-1 and TRBJ1-1; D possibly corresponds to TRBD1 (6 bases). Between the trimmed V and J ends, which lost 5 bases and 0 bases, there was a span of 14 bases. Germline lookup yields CDR1 SGHRS and CDR2 YFSETQ. The CDR3 has 15 residues. The DNA for the CDR3 is TGCGCCAGCAGTCCCGGACAGAACATGAACACTGAAGCTTTCTTT. This sequence encodes CASSPGQNMNTEAFF.